Described below is a single TCR beta chain sequence and its context. What this receptor recognizes is not known. Per-base qualities were not stored, and no clone one base away is much larger. The immunoSEQ Assay, a bias-controlled multiplex PCR, was used to amplify TCRbeta CDR3 regions from genomic DNA. The source study handled its data this way. Within the assay, amplification of reference gene primers was used to estimate how many nucleated cells each sample contained. To quantify the absolute abundance of each unique TCRbeta CDR3 rearrangement, sequence reads were collapsed and filtered. Productive Simpson clonality was computed per sample as the square root of Simpson's diversity index over productive rearrangements. TCRdb retrieved this table from immuneACCESS and kept in-frame rearrangements only. Not all clones are present; in checked studies, unresolved V genes account for under half, and no reason is known for the remainder. V, J and clone size are those of that table, while D and trimming were read from the DNA. Recorded for this sample are 250,000 to 350,000 clones; roughly nine tenths of them occurred a single time. The top ten hold 2.6% of the sample.

Participants in the prospective study were enrolled through a virtual design, were aged 18 to 89 years, and lived in 20 to 30 United States geographic areas. In the prospective study, participants were assigned to cohorts based on the clinical history participants reported in a screening survey and a study questionnaire. ImmuneRACE Cohort 3 recovered participants were defined by two consecutive negative NP/OP PCR tests, healthcare professional clearance, or symptom resolution. Each participant in the prospective study had whole blood, serum and a nasopharyngeal or oropharyngeal swab collected by mobile phlebotomists. Prospective study participants could optionally give additional blood draws and questionnaires over an approximately two-month period. Before DNA extraction, prospective study blood samples were shipped either frozen or at room temperature. This sample stems from a study of blood T cell repertoires in COVID-19 (TCRdb year 2020). Regarding the complete study: Samples from collaborators originated in the United States, Italy and Spain and spanned both the acute and convalescent phases of COVID-19. The material from the prospective study consisted of cDNA or gDNA derived from T cells, B-cell-depleted T cells, or PBMCs. A freely available public database, intended as a resource for researchers studying the immune response to SARS-CoV-2, is where the repertoires were released. The samples were drawn from two sources: the first 160 participants of the ongoing ImmuneRACE study, and 1,200 or so subjects contributed by 6 global collaborators. Where available, HLA class I and class II types were obtained from metadata supplied by the sample provider rather than from assay-based typing. Nearly every sample came with metadata listing a de-identified subject ID, COVID-19 status, age in years and sex. The dataset comprised deeply sampled blood TCRbeta repertoires from subjects exposed to, actively infected with, or recovered from COVID-19. Points the paper makes about the study in general: The quantity of clinical and demographic metadata differed by source and by participant and was supplied without curation.

The V and J ends are trimmed by 5 bases and 7 bases, leaving 23 bases between them. There are 16 amino acids in the CDR3, from cysteine to phenylalanine inclusive. The retained sequence is limited to the CDR3, 48 bases, with the frame set at the first base. Reading the germline V gene gives CDR1 SGHVS and CDR2 FQNEAQ. Sequenced input: PBMCs or T cells enriched from blood (not recorded which). The TCR comes from a man aged 55 to 70 who had recovered from COVID-19. The V gene is TRBV7-8 and the J gene is TRBJ1-2; matching of 5 bases hints at TRBD1 as the D gene. Here is the DNA: TGTGCCAGCAGCCGAGGGGCCGGAGGGGCCGGTCCTGGCTACACCTTC. Its product reads: CASSRGAGGAGPGYTF. Joined to the reference TRBV7-8 and TRBJ1-2 proteins, this CDR3 gives the full variable domain: GAGVSQSPRYKVAKRGQDVALRCDPISGHVSLFWYQQALGQGPEFLTYFQNEAQLDKSGLPSDRFFAERPEGSVSTLKIQRTQQEDSAVYLCASSRGAGGAGPGYTFGSGTRLTVV.